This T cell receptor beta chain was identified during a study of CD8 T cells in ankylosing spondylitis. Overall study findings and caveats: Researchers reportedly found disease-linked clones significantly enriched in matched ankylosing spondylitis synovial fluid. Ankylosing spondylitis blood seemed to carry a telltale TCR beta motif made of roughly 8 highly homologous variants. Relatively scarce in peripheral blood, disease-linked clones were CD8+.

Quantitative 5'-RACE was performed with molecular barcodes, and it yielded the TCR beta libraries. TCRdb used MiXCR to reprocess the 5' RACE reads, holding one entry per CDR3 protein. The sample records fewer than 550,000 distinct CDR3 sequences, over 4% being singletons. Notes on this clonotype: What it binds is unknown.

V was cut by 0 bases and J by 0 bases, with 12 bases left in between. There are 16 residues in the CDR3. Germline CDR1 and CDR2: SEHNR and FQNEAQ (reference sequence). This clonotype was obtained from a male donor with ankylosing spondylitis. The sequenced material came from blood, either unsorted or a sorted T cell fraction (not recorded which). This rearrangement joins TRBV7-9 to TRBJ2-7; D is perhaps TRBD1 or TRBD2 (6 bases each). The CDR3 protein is CASSLARGADSYEQYF. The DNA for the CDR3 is TGTGCCAGCAGCTTAGCAAGGGGGGCTGACTCCTACGAGCAGTACTTC. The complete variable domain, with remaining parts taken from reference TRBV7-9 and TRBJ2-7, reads DTGVSQNPRHKITKRGQNVTFRCDPISEHNRLYWYRQTLGQGPEFLTYFQNEAQLEKSRLLSDRFSAERPKGSFSTLEIQRTEQGDSAMYLCASSLARGADSYEQYFGPGTRLTVT.